This TCR beta chain was sequenced in a study of T-cell memory formation after mild COVID-19. Study in general: Each donor largely had its own TCR clusters.

TCRdb reanalysed the 5' RACE reads using MiXCR and keeps one entry per CDR3 protein. The repertoire has 400,000 to 500,000 distinct CDR3 sequences, over 15% of them found once; the top ten carry about 22%. The CDR3 totals 16 residues. V shed 5 bases, J shed 7 bases, and the junction held 15 bases outside the gene matches. The germline V gene encodes CDR1 MNHEY and CDR2 SMNVEV (reference sequence). The sample was PBMCs or a T cell subset sorted from them (not recorded which). The J gene is TRBJ2-7, the V gene TRBV27, with 9 bases aligning to TRBD1. The TCR sequence derives from a man between 18 and 29 years old who had mild COVID-19 (a few samples of this study predate the infection). Cell type and time point are not known. The CDR3 loop is CASSLPPGQGSREQYF. The CDR3 nucleotides are TGTGCCAGCAGTCTACCGCCGGGACAGGGTTCTCGAGAGCAGTACTTC.